This TCR beta chain was recorded in a study of cytomegalovirus exposure and HLA in healthy donors. Overall study: The 120 or so validation repertoires and the approximately 640 first-cohort repertoires shared a platform, a later analysis reported. General study findings and limits: Associated with cytomegalovirus, according to the listing, were 170 or so TCR beta chains.

The CDR3 runs 15 residues. V trimming: 6 bases; J trimming: 4 bases; junction bases outside the gene matches: 10. Germline lookup yields CDR1 MDHEN and CDR2 SYDVKM. Concerning this clone: No antigen is known for it.

Produced via immunoSEQ multiplex PCR; TCRdb's table is partial and in-frame only. The top ten hold roughly 1% of the sample, which has about 280,000 clones, 70% to 90% seen once. Sequences were obtained from PBMCs. The origin of this receptor is a woman between 18 and 30 years old in good health and CMV-seronegative. This sequence joins TRBV28 and TRBJ1-2; TRBD1 matches at 8 bases. CDR3 DNA: TGTGCCAGCAGGAACCCGGACAGGGCGCGCTATGGCTACACCTTC. Translating it yields CASRNPDRARYGYTF.